This T cell receptor (beta chain) was captured by sequencing in a study of control samples from healthy donors and cancer patients (dated by TCRdb to about 2020). From cysteine to phenylalanine, the CDR3 is 14 amino acids long. Only the CDR3 DNA stays, 42 bases, in frame from base 1. CDR1 and CDR2 (LNHDA, SQIVND) derive from the germline V gene (reference sequence). Trimming at the junction amounts to 7 bases on V and 8 bases on J, and the germline ends lie 18 bases apart. Libraries were constructed by the immunoSEQ multiplex PCR assay. Held by TCRdb, this immuneACCESS table contains in-frame sequences only and omits some clones. Under half of the omission traces to an unresolved V gene where checked; the cause of the rest is unknown. The sample yields about 120,000 clones; about 86% were counted once. The ten largest clones take up about 12% of the sample. This clone was recorded only once. The specificity of this receptor is unknown. No quality values exist for individual bases; no much larger clone is one base distant.

The TCR originated in a man between 25 and 39 years old in good health. The rearrangement combines TRBV19 with TRBJ2-1; TRBD1 is a weak D gene call, 6 bases matching. The source material was blood. The DNA is TGTGCCAGTATGACACAGGGAACGGAGGATGAGCAGTTCTTC. This encodes CASMTQGTEDEQFF.